This is a list of T cell receptor beta chains from one sample in a study of blood T cell repertoires in COVID-19. Using immunoSEQ multiplex PCR, the repertoire was profiled, and TCRdb retains in-frame clones only, with some absent. This sample yields over 20,000 clones, of which roughly 79% are seen a single time; approximately 6.1% belongs to the top ten. Sequenced input: peripheral blood. All receptors come from a man aged 50 or older with COVID-19, enrolled during active disease. The CDR3 runs from the conserved cysteine through the conserved F or W. The D gene is left open where the match is weak. Only some rows state a clone size, as once, few, many or a class for expanded clones.

v_call: TRBV5-6
d_call: TRBD2
clone_size: NA
j_call: TRBJ2-3
cdr3_nt: TGTGCCAGCAGCTTGGGACTAGCGGCGCACACAGATACGCAGTATTTT
cdr3_aa: CASSLGLAAHTDTQYF

v_call: TRBV6-5
d_call: NA
clone_size: NA
j_call: TRBJ2-1
cdr3_nt: TGTGCCAGCAATAGAGGGTTGGGCTCCTACAATGAGCAGTTCTTC
cdr3_aa: CASNRGLGSYNEQFF

v_call: TRBV10-1
d_call: TRBD1
clone_size: NA
j_call: TRBJ2-7
cdr3_nt: TGCGCCAGCAGACTTTTAGGGGGCCCTTCCTCCTACGAGCAGTACTTC
cdr3_aa: CASRLLGGPSSYEQYF

v_call: TRBV21-1
d_call: NA
clone_size: NA
j_call: TRBJ1-6
cdr3_nt: TGTGCCAGCAGCAAACGGCAGGGAAATTCACCCCTCCACTTT
cdr3_aa: CASSKRQGNSPLHF

v_call: TRBV30
d_call: NA
clone_size: NA
j_call: TRBJ1-1
cdr3_nt: TGTGCCTGGAAGAAAAAGGGGGGGTCCACTGAAGCTTTCTTT
cdr3_aa: CAWKKKGGSTEAFF

v_call: TRBV27
d_call: TRBD1
clone_size: NA
j_call: TRBJ1-1
cdr3_nt: TGTGCCAGCAGATGGGACAGTGGAAACACTGAAGCTTTCTTT
cdr3_aa: CASRWDSGNTEAFF

v_call: TRBV7-8
d_call: TRBD2
clone_size: NA
j_call: TRBJ2-3
cdr3_nt: TGTGCCAGCGGACTAGCGGGCTCAGATACGCAGTATTTT
cdr3_aa: CASGLAGSDTQYF

v_call: TRBV19
d_call: NA
clone_size: NA
j_call: TRBJ1-4
cdr3_nt: TGTGCCAGTAGTACCCGGGGATCCCAACGTGCAACTAATGAAAAACTGTTTTTT
cdr3_aa: CASSTRGSQRATNEKLFF

v_call: TRBV28
d_call: NA
clone_size: NA
j_call: TRBJ2-2
cdr3_nt: TGTGCCAGCACGCCAGGGCCGAACACCGGGGAGCTGTTTTTT
cdr3_aa: CASTPGPNTGELFF

v_call: TRBV30
d_call: TRBD2
clone_size: few
j_call: TRBJ2-1
cdr3_nt: TGTGCCTGGAGTGGGGGGGTGACTGAGCGGGAGTACAATGAGCAGTTCTTC
cdr3_aa: CAWSGGVTEREYNEQFF

v_call: TRBV5-1
d_call: TRBD1
clone_size: NA
j_call: TRBJ2-7
cdr3_nt: TGCGCCAGCAGCTCAACCGGGACAGGGTCCTACGAGCAGTACTTC
cdr3_aa: CASSSTGTGSYEQYF

v_call: TRBV5-6
d_call: TRBD1
clone_size: NA
j_call: TRBJ1-3
cdr3_nt: TGTGCCAGCAGCTTGGGGTATTGGGACAGGGGCCTCCCGAACACCATATATTTT
cdr3_aa: CASSLGYWDRGLPNTIYF

v_call: TRBV7-9
d_call: TRBD1
clone_size: NA
j_call: TRBJ1-4
cdr3_nt: TGTGCCAGCAGCAAAAACTCCGGGACAGGGAATGAAAAACTGTTTTTT
cdr3_aa: CASSKNSGTGNEKLFF

v_call: TRBV28
d_call: TRBD1
clone_size: NA
j_call: TRBJ2-1
cdr3_nt: TGTGCCAGCAGTCACCCACCGGGACAGGTATACAATGAGCAGTTCTTC
cdr3_aa: CASSHPPGQVYNEQFF

v_call: TRBV24-1
d_call: TRBD1
clone_size: NA
j_call: TRBJ1-4
cdr3_nt: TGTGCCACCAGTGAGGAGGGGGCTGGTAATGAAAAACTGTTTTTT
cdr3_aa: CATSEEGAGNEKLFF

v_call: TRBV7-9
d_call: TRBD2
clone_size: few
j_call: TRBJ2-1
cdr3_nt: TGTGCCAGCAGTTGGAGCGGGAGAGGGTACAATGAGCAGTTCTTC
cdr3_aa: CASSWSGRGYNEQFF

v_call: TRBV24-1
d_call: NA
clone_size: medium-sized
j_call: TRBJ1-5
cdr3_nt: TGTGCCACCAGTGAATCGCAGGGGACCCAGCCCCAGCATTTT
cdr3_aa: CATSESQGTQPQHF

v_call: TRBV7-3
d_call: TRBD1
clone_size: once
j_call: TRBJ2-7
cdr3_nt: TGTGCCAGCAGCTTACGACCGGACAGGGGGGAGCAGTACTTC
cdr3_aa: CASSLRPDRGEQYF

v_call: TRBV6-5
d_call: NA
clone_size: medium-sized
j_call: TRBJ1-5
cdr3_nt: TGTGCCAGCAGTTACGGAAAGGGGCAGCCCCAGCATTTT
cdr3_aa: CASSYGKGQPQHF

v_call: TRBV6-6
d_call: TRBD1
clone_size: NA
j_call: TRBJ2-3
cdr3_nt: TGTGCCAGCAGCCGACGAACAACAGGGGTCCCCGGAGATACGCAGTATTTT
cdr3_aa: CASSRRTTGVPGDTQYF

v_call: TRBV5-4
d_call: NA
clone_size: few
j_call: TRBJ2-5
cdr3_nt: TGTGCCAGCAGCTTGCGTCAAGAGACCCAGTACTTC
cdr3_aa: CASSLRQETQYF

v_call: TRBV10-2
d_call: TRBD2
clone_size: once
j_call: TRBJ2-7
cdr3_nt: TGCGCCAGCAGTGAGGATGTAGCGGGGGATTCCTACGAGCAGTACTTC
cdr3_aa: CASSEDVAGDSYEQYF

v_call: TRBV5-1
d_call: NA
clone_size: NA
j_call: TRBJ2-7
cdr3_nt: TGCGCCAGCAGGGACACGGAGTACTCCTACGAGCAGTACTTC
cdr3_aa: CASRDTEYSYEQYF

v_call: TRBV5-1
d_call: NA
clone_size: NA
j_call: TRBJ2-1
cdr3_nt: TGCGCCAGCAGCCCTGAGAGAAACTCCTACAATGAGCAGTTCTTC
cdr3_aa: CASSPERNSYNEQFF

v_call: TRBV15
d_call: NA
clone_size: NA
j_call: TRBJ1-2
cdr3_nt: TGTGCCACCAGCAGAGACAGGGTTTCTGGCTACACCTTC
cdr3_aa: CATSRDRVSGYTF

v_call: TRBV18
d_call: TRBD1
clone_size: NA
j_call: TRBJ1-2
cdr3_nt: TGTGCCAGCTCACCCCAACAGGGGGCAGGTTATGGCTACACCTTC
cdr3_aa: CASSPQQGAGYGYTF

v_call: TRBV5-1
d_call: NA
clone_size: NA
j_call: TRBJ1-5
cdr3_nt: TGCGCCAGCAGCTTCGGGGGGGATGGCAATCAGCCCCAGCATTTT
cdr3_aa: CASSFGGDGNQPQHF